These 3 T cell receptor beta chains came from one sample sequenced in a study of cytomegalovirus exposure and HLA in healthy donors. This PCR relied on a set of 60 Vbeta primers and 13 Jbeta primers. Assay used: immunoSEQ multiplex PCR; TCRdb lists only in-frame clones, some missing. The profile shows around 120,000 clones, 81% of them singletons. Sequencing input: PBMCs. Receptors were obtained from a man aged 18 to 35 in good health and CMV-seronegative.

This chain joins TRBV11-2 and TRBJ1-1, with 7 bases identical to TRBD1. This CDR3 has 15 residues. Germline CDR1 and CDR2: SGHAT and FQNNGV. V lost 5 bases to trimming and J lost 0 bases; unmatched junction nucleotides: 6. CDR3 bases: TGTGCCAGCAGCCCGACAGGGACCATGAACACTGAAGCTTTCTTT. As protein: CASSPTGTMNTEAFF.

The genes are TRBV7-8 and TRBJ1-1; D is undetermined. With 6 bases removed from V and 0 bases from J, the gap between germline ends came to 14 bases. Per the germline V gene, CDR1 is SGHVS and CDR2 is FQNEAQ. The CDR3 consists of 15 residues. CDR3 nucleotide sequence: TGTGCCAGCAGACCAAATCACCGCGTGAACACTGAAGCTTTCTTT. Its translation is CASRPNHRVNTEAFF.

J is TRBJ1-1 and V is TRBV7-2; 8 nucleotides agree with TRBD1. This CDR3 is 14 amino acids long. Per germline, CDR1 SGHTA and CDR2 FQGNSA. V shed 5 bases and J 1 base; nucleotides not matched to a gene: 3. CDR3 residues: CASSHDRGNTEAFF. The CDR3 DNA sequence: TGTGCCAGCAGCCATGACAGGGGGAACACTGAAGCTTTCTTT.